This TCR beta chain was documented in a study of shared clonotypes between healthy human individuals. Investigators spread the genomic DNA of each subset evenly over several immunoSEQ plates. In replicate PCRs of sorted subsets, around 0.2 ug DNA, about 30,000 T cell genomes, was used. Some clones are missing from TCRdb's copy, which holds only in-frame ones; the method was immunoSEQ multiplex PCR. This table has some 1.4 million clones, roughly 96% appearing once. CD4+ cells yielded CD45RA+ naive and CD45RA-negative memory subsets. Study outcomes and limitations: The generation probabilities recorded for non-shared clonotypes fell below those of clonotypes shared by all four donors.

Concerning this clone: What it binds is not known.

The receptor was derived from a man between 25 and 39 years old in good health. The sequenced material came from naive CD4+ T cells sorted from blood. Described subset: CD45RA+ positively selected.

The CDR3 spells CASSLGSSGYNEQFF. The CDR3 nucleotides are TGTGCCAGCAGCTTAGGATCTAGCGGGTACAATGAGCAGTTCTTC. The chain links TRBV7-9 to TRBJ2-1; 8 nucleotides match TRBD2. This CDR3 has 15 residues. V shed 1 base, J shed 4 bases, and the junction held 3 bases outside the gene matches. Germline values: CDR1 SEHNR, CDR2 FQNEAQ (reference sequence).